The clone carrying this TCR beta chain was recorded at least ten times. Time point meaning: blood at routine non-recurrence follow-up after resection. Without sorting, whole RNA was sequenced from tumor, nontumor lung or frozen PBMC. This entry comes from a study of spatial heterogeneity in lung cancer. CDR1 is DFQATT, CDR2 SNEGSKA, per germline (reference sequence). V was cut by 6 bases and J by 10 bases, with 13 bases left in between. The CDR3 spans 12 residues. TCRdb used MiXCR to reprocess the 5' RACE reads, holding one entry per CDR3 protein. The sample yields some 120,000 distinct CDR3 sequences, 10% to 15% seen once.

The chain carries TRBV20-1 and TRBJ1-6; D is undetermined. The receptor comes from a male donor with early-stage non-small cell lung cancer. The sample consisted of PBMCs, taken at follow-up. The CDR3: CSAGGPTSPLHF. The CDR3 DNA follows: TGCAGTGCGGGAGGGCCTACCTCACCCCTCCACTTT.